Listed here are 16 T cell receptor beta chains from one sample, sequenced in a study of blood T cell repertoires in COVID-19. Some clones are missing from TCRdb's copy, which holds only in-frame ones; the method was immunoSEQ multiplex PCR. The repertoire holds about 78,000 clones, with roughly nine tenths as singletons. Specimen: peripheral blood. The receptor source for this set is a man aged 45-65 years with active or convalescent COVID-19.

The chain carries TRBV15 and TRBJ2-1; 12 bases agree with TRBD2. The CDR3 sequence is 16 residues long. With 2 bases clipped from V and 6 bases from J, the junction kept 5 bases outside the gene matches. CDR1 is LNHNV and CDR2 is YYDKDF in the germline V gene (reference sequence). Here the CDR3 DNA reads TGTGCCACCAGCAGAAGTGCGACTAGCGGGGGCAATGAGCAGTTCTTC. It encodes CATSRSATSGGNEQFF.

The chain carries TRBV19 and TRBJ2-1; 9 bases agree with TRBD1. CDR1 and CDR2 (germline): LNHDA, SQIVND (reference sequence). The CDR3 covers 17 residues. J was trimmed by 0 bases and V by 1 base; bases with no gene match: 4. The CDR3 sequence is CASSIGTGVPSYNEQFF. In nucleotides, the CDR3 is TGTGCCAGTAGTATAGGGACAGGGGTACCCTCCTACAATGAGCAGTTCTTC.

The rearrangement joins TRBV7-7 to TRBJ2-5; a weak D match, TRBD1 (6 bases). The length of the CDR3 is 15 residues. Trimming stripped 2 bases from V and 2 bases from J, with 12 bases between. Per germline, CDR1 SSHAT and CDR2 FNYEAQ (reference sequence). The CDR3 reads CASSLSGQKQETQYF. The CDR3 bases are TGTGCCAGCAGCTTATCTGGACAGAAGCAAGAGACCCAGTACTTC.

The chain has TRBV7-2 and TRBJ1-1; D is unresolved. The V end lost 1 base, the J end lost 0 bases, and 6 bases lay between the germline ends. The CDR3 is 14 residues long. Germline V lookup: CDR1 SGHTA, CDR2 FQGNSA. DNA of the CDR3: TGTGCCAGCAGCTTAGAGAGGGTGAACACTGAAGCTTTCTTT. This codes for CASSLERVNTEAFF.

This chain uses TRBV13 with TRBJ2-3; the match to TRBD1 covers 11 bases. Germline V CDR1 and CDR2: PRHDT, FYEKMQ (reference sequence). The CDR3 runs 19 residues. The trim removed 1 base at V and 1 base at J, leaving 10 bases unmatched. Here the CDR3 reads CASSLDGTGGLYGTDTQYF. Here the CDR3 DNA reads TGTGCCAGCAGCTTAGACGGGACAGGGGGTTTGTACGGCACAGATACGCAGTATTTT.

The chain has TRBV6-6 and TRBJ2-2; no reliable D call. The CDR3 extends over 13 amino acids. Looked up from germline, CDR1 is MNHNY and CDR2 is SVGAGI (reference sequence). The V end was cut by 5 bases, the J end by 3 bases, with 7 bases between. The CDR3 nucleotides are TGTGCCAGCAGTCCCGACTACACCGGGGAGCTGTTTTTT. It yields the protein CASSPDYTGELFF.

The chain is built from TRBV5-6 and TRBJ2-3, with 8 bases matching TRBD1. V was pared by 2 bases and J by 4 bases, with 9 bases of the junction left unmatched. The CDR3 has 16 residues. Germline CDR1 SGHDT, CDR2 YYEEEE. In DNA, the CDR3 is TGTGCCAGCAGCTTACTGACAGGGGCTTTTGCAGATACGCAGTATTTT. Translation: CASSLLTGAFADTQYF. Full variable domain (rest looked up from reference TRBV5-6 and TRBJ2-3): DAGVTQSPTHLIKTRGQQVTLRCSPKSGHDTVSWYQQALGQGPQFIFQYYEEEERQRGNFPDRFSGHQFPNYSSELNVNALLLGDSALYLCASSLLTGAFADTQYFGPGTRLTVL.

CDR3 sequence reads: CASSPGADEKLFF. The CDR3 DNA reads TGTGCCAGCTCACCAGGGGCTGATGAAAAACTGTTTTTT. This chain links TRBV18 with TRBJ1-4, with D tentatively TRBD1 (5 bases). CDR1 is KGHSH, CDR2 LQKENI, per germline. The CDR3 length is 13 residues. V lost 2 bases, J lost 6 bases, and 7 bases lay in between.

The rearrangement uses TRBV7-2 and TRBJ2-1; TRBD2 agrees at 12 bases. The CDR3 contains 18 residues. The V segment lost 3 bases and the J segment 4 bases; nucleotides outside the gene matches: 10. Looked up from germline, CDR1 is SGHTA and CDR2 is FQGNSA. CDR3 residues: CASSFALLAGGQYNEQFF. CDR3 in DNA: TGTGCCAGCAGCTTTGCGCTTCTAGCGGGGGGGCAATACAATGAGCAGTTCTTC.

This clone has only a few counts. CDR3 coding DNA: TGTGCCAGCAGCAAATGGGACTTTGGGGATCAGCCCCAGCATTTT. It codes for CASSKWDFGDQPQHF. The rearrangement links TRBV28 to TRBJ1-5, with D possibly matching TRBD1 (5 bases). Deletions cut 6 bases from V and 5 bases from J, with 17 bases between. The CDR3 spans 15 residues. Germline CDR1 and CDR2: MDHEN and SYDVKM.

V is TRBV25-1 and J is TRBJ2-7; no firm D call. Trimming removed 1 base at V and 0 bases at J, with 10 bases between. The CDR3 has 15 residues. From germline, CDR1 is MGHDK and CDR2 SYGVNS. The CDR3 region is CASSESRLRSYEQYF. Here the CDR3 DNA reads TGTGCCAGCAGTGAATCTCGGTTACGCTCCTACGAGCAGTACTTC.

The chain employs TRBV28 and TRBJ1-3; 9 bases fit TRBD1. Per the germline V gene, CDR1 is MDHEN and CDR2 is SYDVKM. The CDR3 is 17 amino acids. The J segment lost 4 bases and the V segment lost 4 bases, leaving 11 bases of the junction unmatched. For the CDR3, the DNA is TGTGCCAGCAGTTCGGGACAGGGTGGTTTCGCGGGAAACACCATATATTTT. This gives the protein CASSSGQGGFAGNTIYF. The full variable domain, with the rest looked up from reference TRBV28 and TRBJ1-3, is DVKVTQSSRYLVKRTGEKVFLECVQDMDHENMFWYRQDPGLGLRLIYFSYDVKMKEKGDIPEGYSVSREKKERFSLILESASTNQTSMYLCASSSGQGGFAGNTIYFGEGSWLTVV.

The rearrangement joins TRBV6-5 to TRBJ1-1; 10 bases match TRBD1. The ends lost 5 bases at V and 1 base at J; junction bases unmatched: 4. This CDR3 is 15 amino acids long. Germline V lookup: CDR1 MNHEY, CDR2 SVGAGI. CDR3 sequence: CASSRQGAQNTEAFF. For the CDR3, the DNA is TGTGCCAGCAGTCGACAGGGGGCGCAGAACACTGAAGCTTTCTTT.

The chain carries TRBV10-3 and TRBJ2-1; TRBD2 aligns across 7 bases. The CDR3 sequence is 15 residues long. The trim removed 10 bases at V and 1 base at J, leaving 10 bases unmatched. Germline lookup yields CDR1 ENHRY and CDR2 SYGVKD. Here the CDR3 DNA reads TGTGCCACACGGGCTGCGGGGGATTCCTACAATGAGCAGTTCTTC. It codes for CATRAAGDSYNEQFF.

A single count supports this clone. The chain carries TRBV30 and TRBJ1-6, with 7 bases identical to TRBD1. CDR1 is GTSNPN, CDR2 SVGIG, per germline (reference sequence). The CDR3 covers 21 residues. V shed 1 base and J 0 bases; nucleotides not matched to a gene: 18. In DNA, the CDR3 is TGTGCCTGGAGTGAGGAGGAGGGGGCTCCTTCTCTGAGCTCCTATAATTCACCCCTCCACTTT. Protein product: CAWSEEEGAPSLSSYNSPLHF. The variable domain in full, completed from reference TRBV30 and TRBJ1-6, reads SQTIHQWPATLVQPVGSPLSLECTVEGTSNPNLYWYRQAAGRGLQLLFYSVGIGQISSEVPQNLSASRPQDRQFILSSKKLLLSDSGFYLCAWSEEEGAPSLSSYNSPLHFGNGTRLTVT.

This rearrangement joins TRBV5-5 to TRBJ2-1, with TRBD2 matching over 7 bases. Germline V CDR1 and CDR2: SGHKS, YYEKEE (reference sequence). The V segment lost 7 bases and the J segment 0 bases; nucleotides outside the gene matches: 19. The CDR3 runs to 19 residues. This CDR3 reads CASGYPSGVGGNSYNEQFF. The CDR3 nucleotides are TGTGCCAGCGGCTACCCCTCGGGTGTGGGGGGGAACTCCTACAATGAGCAGTTCTTC.